This T cell receptor (beta chain) came from a study of T cells after yellow fever vaccination. This CDR3 has 13 residues. Trimming cost V 0 bases and J 7 bases, with 9 bases left between them. Germline CDR1 is SGHTA and CDR2 is FQGNSA. Only a few counts were recorded for this clonotype. TCRdb recomputed calls from the 5' RACE reads with MiXCR, one row per CDR3 protein. The table includes about 140,000 distinct CDR3 sequences, under 7% detected once. The chain combines TRBV7-2 with TRBJ1-2; unclear D gene. Sequencing used CD4+ T cells sorted from PBMCs, obtained 10 days after the yellow fever booster vaccination. This TCR derives from a man aged 25-45 years who received the YFV17D yellow fever vaccine. Here the CDR3 reads CASSLAGNGGYTF. In DNA form, the CDR3 reads TGTGCCAGCAGCTTAGCAGGGAACGGTGGCTACACCTTC. Based on the CDR3 plus reference TRBV7-2 and TRBJ1-2, the full variable domain is GAGVSQSPSNKVTEKGKDVELRCDPISGHTALYWYRQSLGQGLEFLIYFQGNSAPDKSGLPSDRFSAERTGGSVSTLTIQRTQQEDSAVYLCASSLAGNGGYTFGSGTRLTVV.